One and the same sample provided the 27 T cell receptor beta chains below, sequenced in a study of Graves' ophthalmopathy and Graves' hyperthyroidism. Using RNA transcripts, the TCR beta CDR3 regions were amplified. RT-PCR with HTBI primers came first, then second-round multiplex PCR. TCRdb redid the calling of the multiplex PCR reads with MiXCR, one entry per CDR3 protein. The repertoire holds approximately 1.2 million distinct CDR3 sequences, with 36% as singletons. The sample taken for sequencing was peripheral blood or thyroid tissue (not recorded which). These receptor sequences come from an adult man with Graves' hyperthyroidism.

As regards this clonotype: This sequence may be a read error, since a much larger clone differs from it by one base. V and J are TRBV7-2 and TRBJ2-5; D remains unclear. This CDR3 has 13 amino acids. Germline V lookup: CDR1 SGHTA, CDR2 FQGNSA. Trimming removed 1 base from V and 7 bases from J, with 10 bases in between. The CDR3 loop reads CASSLDPTTTQYF. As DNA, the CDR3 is TGTGCCAGCAGCTTAGATCCAACTACGACCCAGTACTTC.

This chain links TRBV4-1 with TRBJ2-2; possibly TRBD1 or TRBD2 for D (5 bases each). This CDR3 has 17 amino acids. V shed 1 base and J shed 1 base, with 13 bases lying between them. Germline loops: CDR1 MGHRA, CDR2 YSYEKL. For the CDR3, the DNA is TGCGCCAGCAGCCAAGGGATGAGGGGTAGGAACACCGGGGAGCTGTTTTTT. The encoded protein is CASSQGMRGRNTGELFF.

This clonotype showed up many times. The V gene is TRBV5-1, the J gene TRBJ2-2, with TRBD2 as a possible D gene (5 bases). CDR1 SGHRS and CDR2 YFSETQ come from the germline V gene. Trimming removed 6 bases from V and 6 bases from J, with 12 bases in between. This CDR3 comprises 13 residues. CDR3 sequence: CASTHDYPGELFF. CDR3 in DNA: TGCGCCAGCACTCACGACTACCCCGGGGAGCTGTTTTTT.

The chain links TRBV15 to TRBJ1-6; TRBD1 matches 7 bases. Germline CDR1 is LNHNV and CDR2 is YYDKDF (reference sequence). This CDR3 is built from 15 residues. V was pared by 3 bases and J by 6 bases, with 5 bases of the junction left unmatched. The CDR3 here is CATSRTGTVNSPLHF. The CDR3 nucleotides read TGTGCCACCAGCAGGACAGGGACAGTTAATTCACCCCTCCACTTT.

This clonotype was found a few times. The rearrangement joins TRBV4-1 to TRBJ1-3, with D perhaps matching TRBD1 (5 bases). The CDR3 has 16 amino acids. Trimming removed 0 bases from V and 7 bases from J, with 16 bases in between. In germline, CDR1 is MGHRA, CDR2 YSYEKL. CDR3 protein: CASSQDFQGGRNTIYF. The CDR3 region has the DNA TGCGCCAGCAGCCAAGATTTTCAGGGCGGCCGGAACACCATATATTTT.

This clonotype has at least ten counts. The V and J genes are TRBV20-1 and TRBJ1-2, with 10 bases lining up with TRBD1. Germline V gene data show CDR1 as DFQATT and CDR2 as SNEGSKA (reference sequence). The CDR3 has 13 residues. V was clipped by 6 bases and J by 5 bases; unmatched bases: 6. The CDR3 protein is CSAPWDRGYGYTF. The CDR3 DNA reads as TGCAGTGCGCCTTGGGACAGGGGTTATGGCTACACCTTC.

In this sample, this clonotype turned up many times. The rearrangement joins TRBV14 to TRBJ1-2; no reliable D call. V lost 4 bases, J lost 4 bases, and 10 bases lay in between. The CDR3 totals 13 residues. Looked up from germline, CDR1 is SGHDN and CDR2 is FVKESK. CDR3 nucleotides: TGTGCCAGCAGCCCTGACTTCGCCTATGGCTACACCTTC. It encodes CASSPDFAYGYTF.

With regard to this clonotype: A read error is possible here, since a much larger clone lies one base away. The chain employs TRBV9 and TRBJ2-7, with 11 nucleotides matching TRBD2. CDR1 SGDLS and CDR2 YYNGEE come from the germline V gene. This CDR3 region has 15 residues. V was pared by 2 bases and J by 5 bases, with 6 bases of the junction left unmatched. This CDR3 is CASSVASGRTHEQYF. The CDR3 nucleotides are TGTGCCAGCAGCGTGGCTAGCGGGAGGACCCACGAGCAGTACTTC.

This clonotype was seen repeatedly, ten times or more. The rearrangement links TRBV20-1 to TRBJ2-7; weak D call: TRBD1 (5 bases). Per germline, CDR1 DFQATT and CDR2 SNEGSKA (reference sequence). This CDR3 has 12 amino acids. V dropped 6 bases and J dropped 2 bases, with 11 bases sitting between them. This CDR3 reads CSAPDRTYEQYF. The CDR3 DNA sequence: TGCAGTGCACCTGACAGAACCTACGAGCAGTACTTC.

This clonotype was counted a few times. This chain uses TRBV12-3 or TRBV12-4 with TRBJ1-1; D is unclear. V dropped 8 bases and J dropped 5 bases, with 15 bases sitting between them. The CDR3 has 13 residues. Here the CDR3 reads CASQKEVLTEAFF. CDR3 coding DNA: TGTGCCAGCCAGAAGGAGGTTCTTACTGAAGCTTTCTTT.

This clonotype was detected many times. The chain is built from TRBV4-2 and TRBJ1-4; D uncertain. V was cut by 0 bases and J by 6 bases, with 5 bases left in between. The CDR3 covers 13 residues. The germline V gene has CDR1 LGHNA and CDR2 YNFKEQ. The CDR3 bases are TGTGCCAGCAGCCAAGATAACCATGAAAAACTGTTTTTT. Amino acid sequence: CASSQDNHEKLFF.

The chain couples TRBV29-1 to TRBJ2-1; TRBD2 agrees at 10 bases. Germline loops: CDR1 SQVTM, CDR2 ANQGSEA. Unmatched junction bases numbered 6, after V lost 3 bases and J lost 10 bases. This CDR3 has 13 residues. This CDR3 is CSVEGLAGAEQFF. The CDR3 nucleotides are TGCAGCGTTGAGGGGCTAGCGGGAGCCGAGCAGTTCTTC.

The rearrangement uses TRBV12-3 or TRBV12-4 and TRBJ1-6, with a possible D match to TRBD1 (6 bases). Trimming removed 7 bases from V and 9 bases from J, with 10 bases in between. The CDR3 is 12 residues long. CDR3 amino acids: CASTTQGSPLHF. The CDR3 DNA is TGTGCCAGCACCACACAGGGTTCACCCCTCCACTTT.

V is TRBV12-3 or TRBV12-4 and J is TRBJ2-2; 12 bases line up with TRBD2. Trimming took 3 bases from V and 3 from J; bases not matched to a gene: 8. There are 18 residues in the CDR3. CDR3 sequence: CASSLWASGRADTGELFF. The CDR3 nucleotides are TGTGCCAGCAGTTTGTGGGCTAGCGGGAGGGCTGACACCGGGGAGCTGTTTTTT.

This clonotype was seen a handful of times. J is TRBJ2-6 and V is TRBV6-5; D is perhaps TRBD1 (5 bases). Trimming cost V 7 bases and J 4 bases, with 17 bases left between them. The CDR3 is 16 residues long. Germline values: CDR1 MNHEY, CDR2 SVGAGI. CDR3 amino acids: CASMRQGARGANVLTF. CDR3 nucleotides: TGTGCCAGCATGCGGCAGGGTGCGCGGGGGGCCAACGTCCTGACTTTC.

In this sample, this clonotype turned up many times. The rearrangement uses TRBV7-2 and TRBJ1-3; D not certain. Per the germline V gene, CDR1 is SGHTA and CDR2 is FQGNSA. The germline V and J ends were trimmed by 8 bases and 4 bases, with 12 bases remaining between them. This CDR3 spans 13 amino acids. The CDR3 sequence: CASGLDAGNTIYF. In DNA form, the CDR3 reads TGTGCCAGCGGACTAGATGCCGGAAACACCATATATTTT.

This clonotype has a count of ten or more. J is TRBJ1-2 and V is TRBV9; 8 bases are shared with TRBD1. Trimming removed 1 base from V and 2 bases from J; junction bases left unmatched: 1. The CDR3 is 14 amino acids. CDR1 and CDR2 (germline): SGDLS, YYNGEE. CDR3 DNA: TGTGCCAGCAGCGTACGACAGGGGAACTATGGCTACACCTTC. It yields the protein CASSVRQGNYGYTF.

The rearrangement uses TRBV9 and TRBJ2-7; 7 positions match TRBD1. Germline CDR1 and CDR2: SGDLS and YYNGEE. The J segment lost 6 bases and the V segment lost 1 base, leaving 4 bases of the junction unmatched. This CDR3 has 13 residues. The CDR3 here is CASSVLSGGEQYF. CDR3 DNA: TGTGCCAGCAGCGTATTATCAGGGGGCGAGCAGTACTTC. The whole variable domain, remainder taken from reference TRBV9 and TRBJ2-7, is DSGVTQTPKHLITATGQRVTLRCSPRSGDLSVYWYQQSLDQGLQFLIQYYNGEERAKGNILERFSAQQFPDLHSELNLSSLELGDSALYFCASSVLSGGEQYFGPGTRLTVT.

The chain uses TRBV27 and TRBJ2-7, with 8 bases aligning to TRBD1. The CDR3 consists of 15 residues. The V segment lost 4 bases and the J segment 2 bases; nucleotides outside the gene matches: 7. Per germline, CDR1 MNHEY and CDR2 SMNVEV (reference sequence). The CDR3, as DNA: TGTGCCAGCAGTTCACGGACAGGGACGGCCTACGAGCAGTACTTC. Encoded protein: CASSSRTGTAYEQYF.

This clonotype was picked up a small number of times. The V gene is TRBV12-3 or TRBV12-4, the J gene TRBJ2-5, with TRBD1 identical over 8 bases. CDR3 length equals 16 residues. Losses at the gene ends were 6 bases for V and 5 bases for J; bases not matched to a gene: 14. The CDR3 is CASRDRDRRLGETQYF. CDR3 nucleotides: TGTGCCAGCAGGGACCGGGACAGGCGGTTAGGGGAGACCCAGTACTTC.

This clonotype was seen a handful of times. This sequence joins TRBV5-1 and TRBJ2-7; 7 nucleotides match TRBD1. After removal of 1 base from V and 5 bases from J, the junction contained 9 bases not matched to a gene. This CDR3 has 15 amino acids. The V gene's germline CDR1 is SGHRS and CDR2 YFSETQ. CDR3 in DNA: TGCGCCAGCAGCTTGAGCGACAGGGTTTTTAACGAGCAGTACTTC. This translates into CASSLSDRVFNEQYF.

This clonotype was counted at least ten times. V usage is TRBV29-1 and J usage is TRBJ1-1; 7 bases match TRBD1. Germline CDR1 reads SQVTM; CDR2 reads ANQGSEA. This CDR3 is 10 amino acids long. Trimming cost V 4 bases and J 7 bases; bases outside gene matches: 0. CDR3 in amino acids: CSVGDSEAFF. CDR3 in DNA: TGCAGCGTTGGGGACAGTGAAGCTTTCTTT.

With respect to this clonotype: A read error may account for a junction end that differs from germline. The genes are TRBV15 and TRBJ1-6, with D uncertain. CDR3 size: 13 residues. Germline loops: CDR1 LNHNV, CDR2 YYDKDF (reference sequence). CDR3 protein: CAASSSRDSPLHF. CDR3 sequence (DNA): TGTGCCGCCAGCAGCTCGAGAGATTCACCCCTCCACTTT.

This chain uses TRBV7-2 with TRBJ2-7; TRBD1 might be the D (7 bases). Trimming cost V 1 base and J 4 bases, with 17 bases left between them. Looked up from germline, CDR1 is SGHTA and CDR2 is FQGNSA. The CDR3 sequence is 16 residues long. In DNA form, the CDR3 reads TGTGCCAGCAGCTTAGGACAGGGCGGGGTAGGGTACGAGCAGTACTTC. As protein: CASSLGQGGVGYEQYF.

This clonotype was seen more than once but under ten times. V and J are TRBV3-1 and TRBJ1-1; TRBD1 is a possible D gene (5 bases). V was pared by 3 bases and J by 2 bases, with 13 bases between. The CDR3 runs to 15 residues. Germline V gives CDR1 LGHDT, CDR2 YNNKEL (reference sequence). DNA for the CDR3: TGTGCCAGCAGCCAGGGACCTAGAAAAAACACTGAAGCTTTCTTT. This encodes CASSQGPRKNTEAFF.

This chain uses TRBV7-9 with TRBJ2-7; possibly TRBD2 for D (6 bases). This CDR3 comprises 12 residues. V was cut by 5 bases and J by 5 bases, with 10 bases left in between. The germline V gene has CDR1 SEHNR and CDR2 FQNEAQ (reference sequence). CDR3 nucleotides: TGTGCCAGCAGCCTCCGGAGGGACGAGCAGTACTTC. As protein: CASSLRRDEQYF.

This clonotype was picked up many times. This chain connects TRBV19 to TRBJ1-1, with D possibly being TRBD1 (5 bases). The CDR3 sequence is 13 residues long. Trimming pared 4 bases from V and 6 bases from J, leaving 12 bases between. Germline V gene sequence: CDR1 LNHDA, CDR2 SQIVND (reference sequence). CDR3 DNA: TGTGCCAGTAGTACGCAGGTGGGGGCTGAAGCTTTCTTT. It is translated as CASSTQVGAEAFF. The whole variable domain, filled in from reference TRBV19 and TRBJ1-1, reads DGGITQSPKYLFRKEGQNVTLSCEQNLNHDAMYWYRQDPGQGLRLIYYSQIVNDFQKGDIAEGYSVSREKKESFPLTVTSAQKNPTAFYLCASSTQVGAEAFFGQGTRLTVV.